This TCR beta chain stems from a study of blood T cell repertoires in COVID-19. Libraries were prepared by immunoSEQ multiplex PCR; TCRdb keeps only in-frame clonotypes and omits some of them. Of approximately 120,000 clones listed, roughly 87% are singletons. Germline V gives CDR1 KGHSH, CDR2 LQKENI. With 2 bases removed from V and 2 bases from J, the gap between germline ends came to 9 bases. The CDR3 is 14 residues long. Material for sequencing was PBMCs or T cells enriched from blood (not recorded which). This clonotype originated in a man aged 25-40 years who had recovered from COVID-19. The V gene is TRBV18, the J gene TRBJ1-2, with D uncertain. This CDR3 reads CASSPSAGNYGYTF. The CDR3 DNA reads as TGTGCCAGCTCACCATCGGCAGGAAACTATGGCTACACCTTC.